These 15 T cell receptor beta chains were sequenced from one sample in a study of response to subunit inactivated influenza vaccine. TCRdb re-called the RT-PCR reads through MiXCR, storing one row per CDR3 protein. Altogether 650,000 to 800,000 distinct CDR3 sequences are present, around 13% being singletons, with the ten largest covering roughly 6.4%. The sequencing here drew on PBMCs from blood, taken less than 15 days before vaccination. These receptors all come from a man aged 45-65 years who received an inactivated influenza vaccine.

This clonotype was observed many times. This rearrangement joins TRBV27 to TRBJ1-6; perhaps TRBD1 as D (5 bases). The ends were cut back, 6 bases at V and 4 bases at J, with 10 bases in the middle. From germline, CDR1 is MNHEY and CDR2 SMNVEV (reference sequence). The CDR3 runs to 14 residues. CDR3 coding DNA: TGTGCCAGCAGACGGGGGGAGTATAATTCACCCCTCCACTTT. Its translation: CASRRGEYNSPLHF.

The rearrangement links TRBV5-1 to TRBJ2-2; tentative D call: TRBD1 (5 bases). The CDR3 has 15 amino acids. V lost 4 bases, J lost 6 bases, and 16 bases lay in between. Germline CDR1 is SGHRS and CDR2 is YFSETQ. In DNA form, the CDR3 reads TGCGCCAGCAGCCCGCAGGGTGGATCTTCCGGGGAGCTGTTTTTT. Translated, it gives CASSPQGGSSGELFF.

The rearrangement links TRBV25-1 to TRBJ1-2; D is possibly TRBD1 (5 bases). Germline V gives CDR1 MGHDK, CDR2 SYGVNS. The CDR3 spans 15 residues. V was trimmed by 6 bases and J by 0 bases, leaving 14 bases between them. As DNA, the CDR3 is TGTGCCAGCAGCCCCGAGGGAGGGGCTAACTATGGCTACACCTTC. Protein: CASSPEGGANYGYTF.

Worth noting for this clonotype: One base away lies a much larger clone, so this may be a sequencing read error. This sequence joins TRBV11-3 and TRBJ2-1; tentative D call: TRBD1 (6 bases). Trimming took 4 bases from V and 13 from J, leaving 14 bases between them. The CDR3 is 12 residues long. CDR1 SGHNT and CDR2 YENEEA come from the germline V gene. This CDR3 is CASSSGHGEQFF. The CDR3 DNA reads TGTGCCAGCAGCTCGGGACACGGTGAACAGTTCTTC.

This chain joins TRBV6-2 or TRBV6-3 and TRBJ2-5; 8 nucleotides line up with TRBD2. V shed 5 bases and J 3 bases; nucleotides not matched to a gene: 11. Germline-derived CDR1 and CDR2 are MNHEY and SVGEGT. The CDR3 runs to 16 residues. The CDR3 coding sequence is TGTGCCAGCAGTCCCTCCCCGGGACTAGGGAAAGAGACCCAGTACTTC. It yields the protein CASSPSPGLGKETQYF.

This clonotype was counted a few times. The junction departs from the called germline gene at one end, perhaps through a read error. The chain couples TRBV6-1 to TRBJ2-5, with D perhaps matching TRBD1 or TRBD2 (5 bases each). CDR1 is MNHNS and CDR2 is SASEGT in the germline V gene. The CDR3 is made up of 14 amino acids. The CDR3 DNA reads TGTGCCAGCACTGAAGGATGGGGCGGGGAGACCCAGTACTTC. This codes for CASTEGWGGETQYF.

This clonotype came up many times. This chain connects TRBV7-8 to TRBJ1-1; D unresolved. In germline, CDR1 is SGHVS, CDR2 FQNEAQ. The ends were cut back, 1 base at V and 3 bases at J, with 12 bases in the middle. CDR3 length: 15 amino acids. The CDR3: CASSLVGLLDTEAFF. The DNA for the CDR3 is TGTGCCAGCAGCTTAGTTGGTCTCTTGGACACTGAAGCTTTCTTT.

This clonotype showed up just a few times. The chain joins TRBV5-1 to TRBJ1-1; no definite D call. Between the trimmed V and J ends, which lost 0 bases and 1 base, there was a span of 7 bases. CDR3 length: 14 amino acids. Looked up from germline, CDR1 is SGHRS and CDR2 is YFSETQ. CDR3 coding DNA: TGCGCCAGCAGCTTGGATATAGGGAACACTGAAGCTTTCTTT. Translating gives CASSLDIGNTEAFF.

V usage is TRBV29-1 and J usage is TRBJ2-1; no reliable D call. V was trimmed by 7 bases and J by 8 bases, leaving 21 bases between them. The CDR3 totals 14 residues. Per germline, CDR1 SQVTM and CDR2 ANQGSEA. CDR3 nucleotide sequence: TGCAGCGGAAGGAGTCGCCTTAGTCAAGATGAGCAGTTCTTC. Protein: CSGRSRLSQDEQFF.

The V call is TRBV7-9, the J call TRBJ1-4; D gene unclear. Trimming removed 0 bases at V and 5 bases at J, with 4 bases between. The germline V gene encodes CDR1 SEHNR and CDR2 FQNEAQ (reference sequence). The CDR3 sequence is 13 residues long. CDR3 region: CASSLAGNEKLFF. CDR3 in DNA: TGTGCCAGCAGCTTAGCAGGGAATGAAAAACTGTTTTTT.

The chain carries TRBV5-1 and TRBJ1-5; the match to TRBD1 covers 7 bases. Trimming removed 0 bases from V and 7 bases from J; junction bases left unmatched: 7. Germline CDR1 is SGHRS and CDR2 is YFSETQ. The CDR3 is 15 amino acids. The CDR3 DNA reads as TGCGCCAGCAGCTTGGTGGGGACAGAGGGCCAGCCCCAGCATTTT. Amino acids: CASSLVGTEGQPQHF.

This clonotype was seen more than once but under ten times. The chain couples TRBV6-2 or TRBV6-3 to TRBJ2-1; weak D call: TRBD2 (7 bases). With 0 bases removed from V and 7 bases from J, the gap between germline ends came to 16 bases. The CDR3 spans 16 residues. Germline V gene data show CDR1 as MNHEY and CDR2 as SVGEGT. CDR3 region: CASSYSKGGLYNEQFF. As DNA, the CDR3 is TGTGCCAGCAGTTACTCGAAGGGGGGGCTTTATAATGAGCAGTTCTTC.

The chain recombines TRBV18 with TRBJ2-2; D is unclear. The germline V and J ends were trimmed by 3 bases and 0 bases, with 11 bases remaining between them. The CDR3 has 16 amino acids. The germline V gene has CDR1 KGHSH and CDR2 LQKENI. The DNA for the CDR3 is TGTGCCAGCTCACCTACCGCGCTCCCGAACACCGGGGAGCTGTTTTTT. It yields the protein CASSPTALPNTGELFF.

The J gene is TRBJ2-5, the V gene TRBV7-9; D is uncertain. The CDR3 length is 12 residues. Germline V gene sequence: CDR1 SEHNR, CDR2 FQNEAQ (reference sequence). The V end lost 5 bases, the J end lost 9 bases, and 13 bases lay between the germline ends. CDR3 in amino acids: CASSRTPWAQYF. The CDR3 nucleotides read TGTGCCAGCAGCCGCACCCCATGGGCCCAGTACTTC.

The chain is built from TRBV20-1 and TRBJ2-2, with 10 nucleotides matching TRBD2. The CDR3 extends over 16 amino acids. Losses at the gene ends were 6 bases for V and 4 bases for J; bases not matched to a gene: 11. The germline V gene encodes CDR1 DFQATT and CDR2 SNEGSKA (reference sequence). CDR3 loop: CSAKPPGLATTGELFF. The CDR3 nucleotides are TGCAGTGCAAAACCTCCGGGACTAGCGACCACCGGGGAGCTGTTTTTT.